This T cell receptor (beta chain) was documented in a study of blood T cell repertoires in COVID-19. Overall study: Sites in the United States, Italy and Spain provided acute and convalescent COVID-19 samples. In each case, the material was cDNA or gDNA derived from T cells, B-cell-depleted T cells, or PBMCs.

In the source study's methods: Estimation of nucleated cell counts was performed using reference gene primer amplification. Profiling relied on immunoSEQ multiplex PCR, and the TCRdb table lists in-frame clones only, not all of them. V, J and clone size were drawn from that table, and D and trimming were deduced from the DNA. The sample shows approximately 77,000 clones, 80% of them seen only once. Germline V gives CDR1 KGHSH, CDR2 LQKENI. Trimming cost V 2 bases and J 6 bases, with 16 bases left between them. The CDR3 totals 16 residues. Sequenced input: peripheral blood. This TCR came from a woman in her seventies with acute or convalescent COVID-19. The rearrangement joins TRBV18 to TRBJ2-2; weak D call: TRBD1 (5 bases). The CDR3 is CASSPWLDTAAGELFF. CDR3 nucleotide sequence: TGTGCCAGCTCACCATGGTTGGACACGGCGGCCGGGGAGCTGTTTTTT.